The T cell receptor (beta chain) described here comes from a study of shared clonotypes between healthy human individuals. Whole-study results and caveats: Relative to their counterparts shared across all four donors, non-shared clonotypes exhibited diminished generation probabilities. Clonotype sharing among donors, it was expected, would be affected by sequencing depth. Shared clonotypes: approximately 5% naive CD4, about 4% naive CD8, about 2.5% memory CD4, over 0.3% memory CD8.

The V and J ends lost 0 bases and 9 bases respectively, with 10 bases between them. Germline V gene data show CDR1 as SGHRS and CDR2 as YFSETQ. The length of the CDR3 is 13 residues. In the authors' methods: ImmunoSEQ output lacked quality scores and full-length reads, limiting matched filtering. The repertoire was sequenced with immunoSEQ multiplex PCR; TCRdb's copy has only in-frame clones and lacks some. V, J and clone size are those of that table, while D and trimming were read from the DNA. The sample consists of over a million clones, roughly 75% of them appearing once. Points on this clone: Its cognate antigen is unknown.

Sequencing was done on a sample of memory CD4+ T cells sorted from blood. The subset is: CD45RA-negative fraction. The rearrangement joins TRBV5-1 to TRBJ1-5; tentatively, D is TRBD1 (6 bases). The TCR originated in a man in his late teens or twenties in good health. The CDR3 nucleotides are TGCGCCAGCAGCTTGGAGGGGGTGATGCCCCAGCATTTT. This encodes CASSLEGVMPQHF.